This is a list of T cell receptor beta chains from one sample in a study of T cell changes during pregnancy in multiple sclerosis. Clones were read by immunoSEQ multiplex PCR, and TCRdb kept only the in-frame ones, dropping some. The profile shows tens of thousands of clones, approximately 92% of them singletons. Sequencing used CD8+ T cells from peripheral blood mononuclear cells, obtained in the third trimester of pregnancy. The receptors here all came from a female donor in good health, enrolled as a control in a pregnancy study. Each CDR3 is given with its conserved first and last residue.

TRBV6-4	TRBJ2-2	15	CASSDSGGADGELFF
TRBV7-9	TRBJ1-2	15	CASSLRDRSNYGYTF
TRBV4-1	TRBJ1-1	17	CASSQDLHTTGGEEAFF
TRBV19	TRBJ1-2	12	CASFGVDYGYTF
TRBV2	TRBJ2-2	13	CASRGQTTGELFF
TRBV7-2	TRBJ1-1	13	CASSLGANTEAFF
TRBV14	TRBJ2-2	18	CASSHTGLAGVFTGELFF
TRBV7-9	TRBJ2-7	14	CASSRPRLPLEQYF
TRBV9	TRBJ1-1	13	CASSVEPRTEAFF
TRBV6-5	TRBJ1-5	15	CASRYDSNYNQPQHF
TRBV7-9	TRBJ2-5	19	CASSLPEGAARLSQETQYF
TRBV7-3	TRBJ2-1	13	CASSPSGGNEQFF
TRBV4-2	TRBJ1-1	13	CASSTGGSTEAFF
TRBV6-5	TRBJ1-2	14	CASSRTGGNYGYTF
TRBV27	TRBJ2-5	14	CASSFVADQETQYF
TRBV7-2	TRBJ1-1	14	CASSLGTAYTEAFF
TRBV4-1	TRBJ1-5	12	CASSQGGQPQHF
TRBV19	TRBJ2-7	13	CASSTDRGYEQYF
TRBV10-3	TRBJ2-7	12	CASGGNDYEQYF
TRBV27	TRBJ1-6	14	CASSPGTGSSPLHF
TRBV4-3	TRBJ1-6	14	CASSQGVANSPLHF
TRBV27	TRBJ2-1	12	CASSLAGGDVFF
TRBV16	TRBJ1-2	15	CASSQSINRGQGYTF
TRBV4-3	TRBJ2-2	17	CASSQDRRGPNTGELFF
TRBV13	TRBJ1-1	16	CASSLPATGLNTEAFF
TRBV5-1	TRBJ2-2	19	CASSFPAGTSGANTGELFF
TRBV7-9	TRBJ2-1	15	CASSRTSGGFGEQFF
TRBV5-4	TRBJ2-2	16	CASSLVSGGETGELFF
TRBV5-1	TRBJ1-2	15	CASSLGQGAIYGYTF
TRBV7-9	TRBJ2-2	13	CASSSGVTGELFF
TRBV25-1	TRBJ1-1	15	CASSESPDKGSEAFF
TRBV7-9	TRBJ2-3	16	CASSASGGISTDTQYF
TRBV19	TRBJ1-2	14	CASSLAGQLYGYTF
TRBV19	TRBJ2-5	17	CASSIDGVMDSQETQYF
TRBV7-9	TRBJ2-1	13	CATGTSGDNEQFF
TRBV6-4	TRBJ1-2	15	CASSENPGANYGYTF
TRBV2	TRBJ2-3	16	CASRGGGMASTDTQYF
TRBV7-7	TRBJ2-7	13	CASSLWQGYEQYF
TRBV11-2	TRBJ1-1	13	CASSLAPDTEAFF
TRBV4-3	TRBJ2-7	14	CASSQEGREDEQYF
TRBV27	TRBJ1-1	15	CASSSSQGSNTEAFF
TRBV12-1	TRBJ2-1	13	CASSFHRVNEQFF
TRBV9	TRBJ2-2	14	CASSVGQNTGELFF
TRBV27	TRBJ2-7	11	CASIQGGEQYF
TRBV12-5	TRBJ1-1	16	CASGDTTGAMNTEAFF
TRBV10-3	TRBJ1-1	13	CASGEGGGTEAFF
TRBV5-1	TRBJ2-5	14	CASSLWQGQETQYF
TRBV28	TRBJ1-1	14	CASSLGHSNTEAFF
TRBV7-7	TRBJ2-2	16	CASSLAPGGDTGELFF
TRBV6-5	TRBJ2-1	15	CASSYSGSSYNEQFF
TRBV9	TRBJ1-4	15	CASSVGTHEREKLFF
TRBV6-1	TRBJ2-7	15	CASSAVAGGSYEQYF
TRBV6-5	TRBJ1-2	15	CASSPGTGLNYGYTF
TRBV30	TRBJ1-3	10	CAWAQNTIYF
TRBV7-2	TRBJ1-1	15	CASSLDSGKDTEAFF